This T cell receptor (beta chain) was documented in a study of Tregs in tolerant kidney transplant recipients. Overall study: Antibodies separated recipient from donor cells.

Findings of the study overall: Findings come from small patient numbers and require larger validation. Biological reproducibility was not directly addressed, but technical replication error appeared minimal.

Only in-frame clones appear in the TCRdb table, and some are missing; sequencing was by immunoSEQ multiplex PCR. There are approximately 20,000 clones in the sample; around 71% occur only once, and under 4% lies in the top ten. This clone was detected only a few times. Its antigen is still unknown. This clonotype originated in a human donor in good health. Sequencing used Tregs from blood cultured with allogeneic cells.

CDR3 in amino acids: CASNPGTVGETQYF. The CDR3 DNA reads as TGTGCCAGCAACCCCGGGACAGTCGGGGAGACCCAGTACTTC. V gene TRBV2 combines with J gene TRBJ2-5; TRBD1 aligns across 7 bases. This CDR3 contains 14 residues. Per the germline V gene, CDR1 is SNHLY and CDR2 is FYNNEI. After removal of 7 bases from V and 5 bases from J, the junction contained 10 bases not matched to a gene.